Below, 21 T cell receptor beta chains from the same sample are listed, as sequenced in a study of cytomegalovirus exposure and HLA in healthy donors. PCR employed 60 Vbeta and 13 Jbeta primers. The assay was immunoSEQ multiplex PCR, and TCRdb's table has in-frame clones only and misses some. This sample's table has about 160,000 clones. The sample was PBMCs. Source of these receptors: a woman in her sixties or seventies in good health and CMV-seronegative.

CDR3 nucleotides: TGTGCCAGTAAGGGGGAGAGACGGAAACTGTTTTTT. Its translation is CASKGERRKLFF. The chain joins TRBV19 to TRBJ1-4, with a possible D match to TRBD1 (6 bases). The germline V gene encodes CDR1 LNHDA and CDR2 SQIVND (reference sequence). The CDR3 extends over 12 amino acids. Trimming pared 7 bases from V and 11 bases from J, leaving 14 bases between.

The V and J genes are TRBV7-7 and TRBJ2-2; a weak D match, TRBD2 (5 bases). Germline V gene lookup returns CDR1 SSHAT and CDR2 FNYEAQ (reference sequence). The V end lost 5 bases, the J end lost 6 bases, and 10 bases lay between the germline ends. The CDR3 length is 13 residues. The chain's CDR3 is CASSAAGAGELFF. The CDR3, as DNA: TGTGCCAGCAGCGCGGCCGGGGCCGGGGAGCTGTTTTTT.

The chain is built from TRBV14 and TRBJ2-2, with 10 bases lining up with TRBD2. After removal of 4 bases from V and 0 bases from J, the junction contained 8 bases not matched to a gene. Per germline, CDR1 SGHDN and CDR2 FVKESK. This CDR3 spans 18 amino acids. CDR3 in DNA: TGTGCCAGCAGCCGTAGTCTAGCGGGGGACCCGAACACCGGGGAGCTGTTTTTT. This encodes CASSRSLAGDPNTGELFF.

This sequence joins TRBV11-1 and TRBJ2-7, with 7 bases lining up with TRBD2. CDR1 is SGHAT and CDR2 is FQDESV in the germline V gene (reference sequence). The V segment lost 3 bases and the J segment 5 bases; nucleotides outside the gene matches: 4. This CDR3 is 13 amino acids long. The CDR3 protein is CASSLSGTNEQYF. CDR3 DNA sequence: TGTGCCAGCAGCTTGAGCGGGACTAACGAGCAGTACTTC.

V usage is TRBV2 and J usage is TRBJ1-2; TRBD1 might be the D (5 bases). The CDR3 totals 15 residues. Trimming left V 4 bases short and J 4 bases short, with 16 bases between. CDR1 SNHLY and CDR2 FYNNEI come from the germline V gene. The CDR3 DNA is TGTGCCAGCAGTGTACAAACAGGTTTTGTCTATGGCTACACCTTC. Translated, it gives CASSVQTGFVYGYTF.

J is TRBJ2-5 and V is TRBV19; D may be TRBD1 (5 bases). Germline V gene data show CDR1 as LNHDA and CDR2 as SQIVND (reference sequence). V lost 0 bases to trimming and J lost 2 bases, with 10 bases between them. This CDR3 region has 15 residues. The DNA for the CDR3 is TGTGCCAGTAGTATAGATTCAAGACAGCAAGAGACCCAGTACTTC. Its translation: CASSIDSRQQETQYF.

V usage is TRBV5-1 and J usage is TRBJ2-2; 9 positions match TRBD1. Trimming at V came to 7 bases and at J to 6 bases, leaving 10 bases not matched to a gene. The germline gives CDR1 SGHRS, CDR2 YFSETQ. CDR3 length: 15 amino acids. CDR3 in amino acids: CASGPGTGLPGELFF. Written as DNA, the CDR3 is TGCGCCAGCGGCCCCGGGACAGGGCTTCCCGGGGAGCTGTTTTTT. Combining the CDR3 with reference TRBV5-1 and TRBJ2-2 gives the whole variable domain KAGVTQTPRYLIKTRGQQVTLSCSPISGHRSVSWYQQTPGQGLQFLFEYFSETQRNKGNFPGRFSGRQFSNSRSEMNVSTLELGDSALYLCASGPGTGLPGELFFGEGSRLTVL.

In the case of this clone: The sample holds other DNA sequences that translate to the same CDR3. The rearrangement joins TRBV5-4 to TRBJ2-7, with a tentative D call TRBD1 (5 bases). V lost 0 bases and J 3 bases, leaving 7 bases between the germline ends. This CDR3 has 13 residues. Germline assignment: CDR1 SGHNT and CDR2 YYREEE (reference sequence). The CDR3 DNA reads TGTGCCAGCAGCTTGGGGGGCAACTACGAGCAGTACTTC. Its protein product is CASSLGGNYEQYF.

V gene TRBV2 combines with J gene TRBJ1-5; tentative D call: TRBD1 (6 bases). The germline V and J ends were trimmed by 6 bases and 2 bases, with 20 bases remaining between them. The germline CDR1 and CDR2 sequences are SNHLY and FYNNEI. CDR3 length: 17 residues. The DNA of the CDR3 is TGTGCCAGCAGCGCCGACAGGAAACCGAGGGGCAATCAGCCCCAGCATTTT. It specifies CASSADRKPRGNQPQHF.

The rearrangement joins TRBV30 to TRBJ2-7; 8 positions match TRBD1. After removal of 5 bases from V and 3 bases from J, the junction contained 3 bases not matched to a gene. CDR3 length: 12 amino acids. Germline lookup yields CDR1 GTSNPN and CDR2 SVGIG (reference sequence). This chain's CDR3 is CAWGQGNYEQYF. The CDR3 DNA follows: TGTGCCTGGGGACAGGGTAACTACGAGCAGTACTTC.

The V call is TRBV7-9, the J call TRBJ2-7; D perhaps matches TRBD2 (6 bases). The V and J ends lost 3 bases and 3 bases respectively, with 12 bases between them. Germline V gene sequence: CDR1 SEHNR, CDR2 FQNEAQ (reference sequence). The CDR3 spans 14 residues. The CDR3 DNA reads as TGTGCCAGCAGCTTCTTGGAGGGAGGCTACGAGCAGTACTTC. Its protein is CASSFLEGGYEQYF.

This sequence joins TRBV28 and TRBJ1-4; no reliable D call. The CDR3 totals 15 residues. V dropped 4 bases and J dropped 2 bases, with 11 bases sitting between them. Germline V gene data show CDR1 as MDHEN and CDR2 as SYDVKM. Here the CDR3 reads CASSSPMGTNEKLFF. In nucleotides, the CDR3 is TGTGCCAGCAGTTCCCCGATGGGCACTAATGAAAAACTGTTTTTT.

This sequence joins TRBV11-2 and TRBJ1-5; D is undetermined. V was pared by 0 bases and J by 2 bases, with 8 bases between. The CDR3 is made up of 15 amino acids. Germline V gives CDR1 SGHAT, CDR2 FQNNGV. CDR3 loop: CASSLEGARNQPQHF. The CDR3 DNA follows: TGTGCCAGCAGCTTAGAGGGCGCACGCAATCAGCCCCAGCATTTT.

The rearrangement links TRBV2 to TRBJ2-7; 7 positions match TRBD1. The CDR3 contains 13 residues. CDR1 SNHLY and CDR2 FYNNEI come from the germline V gene. The junction had 2 bases not matched to a gene; V was cut back by 1 base and J by 5 bases. CDR3 DNA sequence: TGTGCCAGCAGTGAAGGGACAGGAAACGAGCAGTACTTC. It yields the protein CASSEGTGNEQYF.

The chain links TRBV4-2 to TRBJ1-4; the match to TRBD1 covers 8 bases. This CDR3 contains 14 residues. Losses at the gene ends were 1 base for V and 5 bases for J; bases not matched to a gene: 0. Per the germline V gene, CDR1 is LGHNA and CDR2 is YNFKEQ. The CDR3 sequence: CASSQGTGNEKLFF. In DNA form, the CDR3 reads TGTGCCAGCAGCCAAGGGACAGGGAATGAAAAACTGTTTTTT.

CDR3: CASSLDGTGRGGPSAFF. Written as DNA, the CDR3 is TGCGCCAGCAGCTTGGACGGGACAGGGCGTGGTGGCCCCTCAGCTTTCTTT. This chain uses TRBV5-1 with TRBJ1-1; 9 bases are shared with TRBD1. The germline CDR1 and CDR2 sequences are SGHRS and YFSETQ. CDR3 size: 17 residues. Losses at the gene ends were 0 bases for V and 10 bases for J; bases not matched to a gene: 16. Variable domain in full (rest from reference TRBV5-1 and TRBJ1-1): KAGVTQTPRYLIKTRGQQVTLSCSPISGHRSVSWYQQTPGQGLQFLFEYFSETQRNKGNFPGRFSGRQFSNSRSEMNVSTLELGDSALYLCASSLDGTGRGGPSAFFGQGTRLTVV.

This chain links TRBV18 with TRBJ1-2, with 7 positions matching TRBD1. Losses at the gene ends were 2 bases for V and 0 bases for J; bases not matched to a gene: 9. Germline CDR1 KGHSH, CDR2 LQKENI. The CDR3 is made up of 17 amino acids. Here the CDR3 DNA reads TGTGCCAGCTCACCATTATTGGGGACAGAAGCTAACTATGGCTACACCTTC. It yields the protein CASSPLLGTEANYGYTF.

The rearrangement uses TRBV6-5 and TRBJ2-7; 7 bases align to TRBD1. CDR1 and CDR2 (germline): MNHEY, SVGAGI. This CDR3 is 14 amino acids long. V was pared by 2 bases and J by 2 bases, with 3 bases of the junction left unmatched. The CDR3 sequence is CASSYRDSAYEQYF. DNA of the CDR3: TGTGCCAGCAGTTACCGGGACAGCGCCTACGAGCAGTACTTC.

V usage is TRBV29-1 and J usage is TRBJ2-1; D is possibly TRBD2 (5 bases). This CDR3 is 13 amino acids long. Trimming left V 4 bases short and J 2 bases short, with 9 bases between. Germline values: CDR1 SQVTM, CDR2 ANQGSEA. Here the CDR3 DNA reads TGCAGCGTTGGGACTCTAGCCTACAATGAGCAGTTCTTC. This sequence encodes CSVGTLAYNEQFF.

The chain joins TRBV6-5 to TRBJ1-1; 7 bases line up with TRBD1. CDR3 length: 14 residues. The V gene's germline CDR1 is MNHEY and CDR2 SVGAGI. V shed 5 bases and J 3 bases; nucleotides not matched to a gene: 6. CDR3 DNA: TGTGCCAGCAGTCACAGGGGTGGAGACACTGAAGCTTTCTTT. The encoded protein is CASSHRGGDTEAFF.

The CDR3 sequence: CASSRGRFVEKLFF. The CDR3 nucleotides are TGTGCCAGCAGTAGAGGGCGATTCGTTGAAAAACTGTTTTTT. The J gene is TRBJ1-4, the V gene TRBV27, with no clear D. The CDR3 spans 14 residues. Germline assignment: CDR1 MNHEY and CDR2 SMNVEV (reference sequence). Trimming left V 5 bases short and J 7 bases short, with 14 bases between.